This is a list of T cell receptor beta chains from one sample in a study of blood T cell repertoires in COVID-19. The protocol was immunoSEQ multiplex PCR, while the TCRdb copy is restricted to in-frame clones and leaves out a portion. The table lists 160,000 or so clones, 75% to 85% of them singletons. Sequences were obtained from peripheral blood. These receptors were obtained from a human donor in a cohort sampled during active COVID-19. Each CDR3 is given with its conserved first and last residue. A D gene is named only where the DNA matches it firmly. Part of the rows lack a size; the others show once, few, many or a class for expanded clones.

CDR3nt: TGTCCCAGGGTTAGAGGCTACGAGCAGTACTTC
CDR3aa: CPRVRGYEQYF
d_gene: .
abundance: .
j_gene: TRBJ2-7
v_gene: TRBV21-1

CDR3nt: TGTGCCAGCAGCTTCAACAATGAGCAGTTCTTC
CDR3aa: CASSFNNEQFF
d_gene: .
abundance: .
j_gene: TRBJ2-1
v_gene: TRBV11-2

CDR3nt: TGTGCCACCAGTGGTCCGTTAGCGGGGGGCTCTTCGGAGCAGTTCTTC
CDR3aa: CATSGPLAGGSSEQFF
d_gene: TRBD2
abundance: .
j_gene: TRBJ2-1
v_gene: TRBV24-1

CDR3nt: TGCGCCAGCAGCTTATCGACAGGGTTCACTAATGAAAAACTGTTTTTT
CDR3aa: CASSLSTGFTNEKLFF
d_gene: TRBD1
abundance: .
j_gene: TRBJ1-4
v_gene: TRBV5-1

CDR3nt: TGTGCCAGCCGCTCGGGGAAGGCCCCGGGCTACGAGCAGTACTTC
CDR3aa: CASRSGKAPGYEQYF
d_gene: .
abundance: once
j_gene: TRBJ2-7
v_gene: TRBV6-5

CDR3nt: TGTGCCAGCGCACCGGGATATCAACTGTTTTTT
CDR3aa: CASAPGYQLFF
d_gene: .
abundance: .
j_gene: TRBJ1-4
v_gene: TRBV12-3/TRBV12-4

CDR3nt: TGTGCCAGCAGTTTATTGGGAGGAAGCTACAATGAGCAGTTCTTC
CDR3aa: CASSLLGGSYNEQFF
d_gene: .
abundance: once
j_gene: TRBJ2-1
v_gene: TRBV28

CDR3nt: TGTGCCAGCAGCGTAGAGGCGGCGGGGGGGGCCACAGATACGCAGTATTTT
CDR3aa: CASSVEAAGGATDTQYF
d_gene: TRBD2
abundance: few
j_gene: TRBJ2-3
v_gene: TRBV9

CDR3nt: TGTGCCAGCAGTTTATTTGCCGGGACAGGGGGAAAGAACGAGCAGTACTTC
CDR3aa: CASSLFAGTGGKNEQYF
d_gene: TRBD1
abundance: .
j_gene: TRBJ2-7
v_gene: TRBV27

CDR3nt: TGTGCCAGCAAGGACAGGGTGCGGACTGAAGCTTTCTTT
CDR3aa: CASKDRVRTEAFF
d_gene: TRBD1
abundance: few
j_gene: TRBJ1-1
v_gene: TRBV27

CDR3nt: TGTGCCAGTTTCAGGGGGCAGGGGGCAGATACGCAGTATTTT
CDR3aa: CASFRGQGADTQYF
d_gene: TRBD1
abundance: .
j_gene: TRBJ2-3
v_gene: TRBV6-6

CDR3nt: TGTGCCAGCAGCCCCGTTGGGGGGGGGAGGACTGAAGCTTTCTTT
CDR3aa: CASSPVGGGRTEAFF
d_gene: .
abundance: once
j_gene: TRBJ1-1
v_gene: TRBV27

CDR3nt: TGTGCCACCAGCGGCTACCGGGACAGCTCCGCCGCCTACTCTGGAAACACCATATATTTT
CDR3aa: CATSGYRDSSAAYSGNTIYF
d_gene: TRBD1
abundance: .
j_gene: TRBJ1-3
v_gene: TRBV15

CDR3nt: TGTGCCAGCAGCACCCGGGACAGGGTGGGAACTGGGGCCAACGTCCTGACTTTC
CDR3aa: CASSTRDRVGTGANVLTF
d_gene: TRBD1
abundance: .
j_gene: TRBJ2-6
v_gene: TRBV9

CDR3nt: TGTGCCAGCAGTTCCCCCCTCGCGCGCGGGGAGCAGTTCTTC
CDR3aa: CASSSPLARGEQFF
d_gene: .
abundance: medium-sized
j_gene: TRBJ2-1
v_gene: TRBV6-2/TRBV6-3